Included here is one TCR beta chain sequence, with context. Its target is not known. Trimming left V 6 bases short and J 0 bases short, with 15 bases between. Germline values: CDR1 LNHDA, CDR2 SQIVND (reference sequence). This CDR3 has 16 residues. The data stem from a study of human T cells and chemical hapten exposure. Described time point: pre-sensitization, week 0. Treatment given: therapeutic diphenylcyclopropenone sensitization with weekly scalp DPC. The drawing of blood occurred before each patch test was applied. Study findings and constraints: Expanded TCR counts at PT1 went up together with patch test score, a positive correlation. Against controls, expanded TCRs gave rise to significantly more large CDR3 similarity clusters.

One entry per CDR3 protein, called by TCRdb with MiXCR from the RACE reads. This table holds about 59,000 distinct CDR3 sequences, approximately 11% found once. This clonotype was obtained from a woman aged 40 to 55 with alopecia areata. Some clones in this sample may be carry-over from other donors' samples. The genes are TRBV19 and TRBJ1-5; possible D gene TRBD1, 5 bases. Source: whole blood, taken in connection with sensitization to the hapten diphenylcyclopropenone (DPC). The CDR3 region has the DNA TGTGCCAGTAGCCCCACTCACCAGGGTAGCAATCAGCCCCAGCATTTT. Encoded protein: CASSPTHQGSNQPQHF. Full variable domain (remainder filled in from reference TRBV19 and TRBJ1-5): DGGITQSPKYLFRKEGQNVTLSCEQNLNHDAMYWYRQDPGQGLRLIYYSQIVNDFQKGDIAEGYSVSREKKESFPLTVTSAQKNPTAFYLCASSPTHQGSNQPQHFGDGTRLSIL.